This T cell receptor beta chain was captured in a study of a mutant IDH1 vaccine in newly diagnosed glioma. Whole-study results and caveats: Pseudoprogression showed no apparent link to changes in top peripheral T cell clonotypes.

Profiled with immunoSEQ multiplex PCR; TCRdb holds only in-frame clones, not every one. The data show 57,000 or so clones, approximately 80% seen once. This CDR3 spans 15 amino acids. Germline lookup yields CDR1 SNHLY and CDR2 FYNNEI. V was clipped by 5 bases and J by 6 bases; unmatched bases: 8. Time point meaning: week 11, during vaccination. Vaccination used 300 ug of mutant IDH1 20-mer peptide per dose, with topical imiquimod. A remark on this clone: The antigen remains unidentified.

This TCR was recovered from a man aged 25-45 years with glioma. The source was PBMCs, collected from a glioma patient whose treatment included an IDH1 peptide vaccine. This chain joins TRBV2 and TRBJ2-7, with 12 nucleotides matching TRBD2. The CDR3 DNA reads TGTGCCAGCAGTCAAAGACTAGCGGGAGTATCCGAGCAGTACTTC. Amino acid sequence: CASSQRLAGVSEQYF.